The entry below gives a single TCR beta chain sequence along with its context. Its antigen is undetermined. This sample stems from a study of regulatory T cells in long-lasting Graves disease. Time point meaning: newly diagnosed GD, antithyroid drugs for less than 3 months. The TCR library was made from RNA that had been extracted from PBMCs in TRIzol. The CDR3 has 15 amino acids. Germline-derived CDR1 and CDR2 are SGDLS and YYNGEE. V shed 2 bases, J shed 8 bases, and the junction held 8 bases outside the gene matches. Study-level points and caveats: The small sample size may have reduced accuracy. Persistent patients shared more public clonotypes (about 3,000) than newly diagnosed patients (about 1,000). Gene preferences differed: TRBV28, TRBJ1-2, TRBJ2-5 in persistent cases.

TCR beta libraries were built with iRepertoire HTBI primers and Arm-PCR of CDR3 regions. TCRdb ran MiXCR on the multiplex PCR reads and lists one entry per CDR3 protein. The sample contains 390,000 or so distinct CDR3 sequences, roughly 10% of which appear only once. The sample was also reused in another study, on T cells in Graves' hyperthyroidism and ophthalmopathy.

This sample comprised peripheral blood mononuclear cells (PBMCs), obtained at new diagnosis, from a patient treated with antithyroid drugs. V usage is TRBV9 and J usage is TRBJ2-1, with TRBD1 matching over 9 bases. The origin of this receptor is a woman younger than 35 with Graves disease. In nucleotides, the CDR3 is TGTGCCAGCAGCGTTCCCGGGACAGGGTTCGATGAGCAGTTCTTC. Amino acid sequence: CASSVPGTGFDEQFF.